This T cell receptor beta chain was identified during a study of T cell repertoires in cytomegalovirus infection. In TCRdb, the reads were re-called with MiXCR into one record per CDR3 protein. Of about 830,000 distinct CDR3 sequences in the sample, approximately 29% are singletons; the top ten hold roughly 12%. The CDR3 is made up of 16 amino acids. Germline V gene lookup returns CDR1 SEHNR and CDR2 FQNEAQ (reference sequence). Trimming shortened V by 3 bases and J by 0 bases, and 9 bases separated the two germline ends. Note on this clonotype: Antigen unknown.

This clonotype originated in a human donor in good health (CMV status not recorded). Some clones in this sample may be carry-over from other donors' samples. V and J are TRBV7-9 and TRBJ1-6, with unresolved D. Source: cultured CD8+ T cells from PBMCs, taken from culture after CMV antigen stimulation. CDR3 loop: CASSLGSSSYNSPLHF. CDR3 in DNA: TGTGCCAGCAGCTTGGGCAGTAGCTCCTATAATTCACCCCTCCACTTT.